This T cell receptor beta chain was found in a study of CD8 T cells in Susac syndrome. cDNA came from roughly 0.47 to 1 ug RNA primed by random hexamers. TCRdb analysed the immunoSEQ multiplex PCR reads with MiXCR anew, one entry per CDR3 protein. The data show about 130,000 distinct CDR3 sequences, with under 95% seen just once and around 0.22% held by the top ten. The length of the CDR3 is 13 residues. Germline CDR1 reads MDHEN; CDR2 reads SYDVKM. The V end was cut by 11 bases, the J end by 3 bases, with 16 bases between. A few counts support this clonotype. The chain is built from TRBV28 and TRBJ2-5; D not resolved. Sample: CD8+ T cells from PBMCs. The TCR comes from a human donor with multiple sclerosis. The CDR3 here is CASRAPGEETQYF. DNA for the CDR3: TGTGCCTCCCGGGCCCCTGGGGAAGAGACCCAGTACTTC.